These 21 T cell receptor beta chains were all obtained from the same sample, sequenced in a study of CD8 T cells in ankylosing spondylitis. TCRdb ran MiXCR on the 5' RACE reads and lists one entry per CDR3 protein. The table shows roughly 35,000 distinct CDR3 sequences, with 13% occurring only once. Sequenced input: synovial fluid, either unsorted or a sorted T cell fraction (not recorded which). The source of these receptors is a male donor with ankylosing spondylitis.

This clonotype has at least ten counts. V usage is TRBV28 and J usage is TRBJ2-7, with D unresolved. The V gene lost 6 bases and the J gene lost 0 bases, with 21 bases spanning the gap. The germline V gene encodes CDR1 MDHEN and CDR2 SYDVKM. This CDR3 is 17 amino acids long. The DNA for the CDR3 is TGTGCCAGCAGACCCCGCATTTCCACCCCAAGCTCCTACGAGCAGTACTTC. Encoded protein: CASRPRISTPSSYEQYF.

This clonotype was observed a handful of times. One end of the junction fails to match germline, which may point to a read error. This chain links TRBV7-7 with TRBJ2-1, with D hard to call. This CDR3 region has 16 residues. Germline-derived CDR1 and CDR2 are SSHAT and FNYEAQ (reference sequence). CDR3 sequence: CASSLGGGRSYNEQFF. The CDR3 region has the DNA TGTGCTAGCAGCTTAGGTGGCGGACGCTCCTACAATGAGCAGTTCTTC.

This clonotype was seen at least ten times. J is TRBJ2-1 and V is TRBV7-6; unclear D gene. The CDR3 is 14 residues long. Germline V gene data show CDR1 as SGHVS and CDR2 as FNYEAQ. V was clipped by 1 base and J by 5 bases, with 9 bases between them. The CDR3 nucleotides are TGTGCCAGCAGCTTAGTGCAGGCAGACAATGAGCAGTTCTTC. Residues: CASSLVQADNEQFF.

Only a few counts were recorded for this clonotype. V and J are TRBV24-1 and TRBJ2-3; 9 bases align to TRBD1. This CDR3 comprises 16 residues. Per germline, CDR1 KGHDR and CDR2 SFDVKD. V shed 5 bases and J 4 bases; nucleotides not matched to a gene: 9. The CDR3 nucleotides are TGTGCCACCAGTGCTCTGCGCGGGACAGGGTCAGATACGCAGTATTTT. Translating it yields CATSALRGTGSDTQYF.

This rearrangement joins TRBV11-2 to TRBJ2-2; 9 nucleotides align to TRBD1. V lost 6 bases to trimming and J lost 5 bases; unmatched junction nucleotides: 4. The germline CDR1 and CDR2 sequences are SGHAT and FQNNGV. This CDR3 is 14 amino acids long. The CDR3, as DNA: TGTGCCAGCAGTCTGACAGGGGGGACCGGGGAGCTGTTTTTT. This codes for CASSLTGGTGELFF.

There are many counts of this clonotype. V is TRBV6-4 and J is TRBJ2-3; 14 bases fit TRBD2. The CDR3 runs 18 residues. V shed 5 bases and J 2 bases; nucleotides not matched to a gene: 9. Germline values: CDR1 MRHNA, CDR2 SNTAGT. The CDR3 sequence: CASSPMTSGGDPTDTQYF. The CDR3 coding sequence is TGTGCCAGCAGTCCGATGACTAGCGGGGGGGACCCCACAGATACGCAGTATTTT.

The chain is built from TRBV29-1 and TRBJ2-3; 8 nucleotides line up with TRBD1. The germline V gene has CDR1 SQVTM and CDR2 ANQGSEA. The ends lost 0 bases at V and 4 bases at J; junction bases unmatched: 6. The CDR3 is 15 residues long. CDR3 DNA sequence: TGCAGCGTTGAAGACAGGGGGCGATCGGCAGATACGCAGTATTTT. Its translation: CSVEDRGRSADTQYF.

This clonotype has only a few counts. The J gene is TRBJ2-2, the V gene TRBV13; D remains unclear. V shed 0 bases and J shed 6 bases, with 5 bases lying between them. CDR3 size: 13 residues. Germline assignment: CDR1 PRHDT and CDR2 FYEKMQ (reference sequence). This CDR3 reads CASSLGTPGELFF. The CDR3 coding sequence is TGTGCCAGCAGCTTAGGTACCCCCGGGGAGCTGTTTTTT.

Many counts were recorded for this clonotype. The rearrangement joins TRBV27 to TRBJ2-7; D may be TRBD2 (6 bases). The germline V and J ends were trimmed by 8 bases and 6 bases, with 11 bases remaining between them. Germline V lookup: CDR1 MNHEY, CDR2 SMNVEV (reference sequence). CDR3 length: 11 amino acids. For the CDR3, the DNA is TGTGCCAGCCGGTACGGGGGCGAGCAGTACTTC. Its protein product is CASRYGGEQYF.

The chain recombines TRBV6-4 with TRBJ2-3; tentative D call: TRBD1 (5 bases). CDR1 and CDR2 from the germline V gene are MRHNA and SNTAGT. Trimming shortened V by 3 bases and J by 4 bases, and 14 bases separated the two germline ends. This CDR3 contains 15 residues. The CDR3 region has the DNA TGTGCCAGCAGTGAAACGGGCCAGGGCGCAGATACGCAGTATTTT. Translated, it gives CASSETGQGADTQYF.

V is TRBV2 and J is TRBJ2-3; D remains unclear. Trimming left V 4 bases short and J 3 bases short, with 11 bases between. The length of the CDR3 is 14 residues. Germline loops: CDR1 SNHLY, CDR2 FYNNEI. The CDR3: CASSVYTTTDTQYF. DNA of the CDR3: TGTGCCAGCAGTGTCTATACTACGACAGATACGCAGTATTTT.

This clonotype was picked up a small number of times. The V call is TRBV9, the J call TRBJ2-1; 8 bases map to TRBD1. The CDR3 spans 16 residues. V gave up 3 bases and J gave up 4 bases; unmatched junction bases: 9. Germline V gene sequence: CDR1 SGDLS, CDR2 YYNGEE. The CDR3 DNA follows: TGTGCCAGCAGCGCAAACCAACAGGGGGAATACAATGAGCAGTTCTTC. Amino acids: CASSANQQGEYNEQFF.

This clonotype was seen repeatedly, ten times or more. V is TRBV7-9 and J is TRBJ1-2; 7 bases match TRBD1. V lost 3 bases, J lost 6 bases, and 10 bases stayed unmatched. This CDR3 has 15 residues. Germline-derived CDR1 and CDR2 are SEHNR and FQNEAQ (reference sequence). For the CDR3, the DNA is TGTGCCAGCAGCTTTGGAGACAGGGAATTTAATGGCTACACCTTC. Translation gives CASSFGDREFNGYTF.

The CDR3: CAITGITGELFF. The DNA for the CDR3 is TGTGCCATCACCGGGATAACCGGGGAGCTGTTTTTT. The chain links TRBV10-3 to TRBJ2-2; the D gene is possibly TRBD2 (5 bases). Between the trimmed V and J ends, which lost 7 bases and 5 bases, there was a span of 8 bases. This CDR3 has 12 residues. The germline CDR1 and CDR2 sequences are ENHRY and SYGVKD.

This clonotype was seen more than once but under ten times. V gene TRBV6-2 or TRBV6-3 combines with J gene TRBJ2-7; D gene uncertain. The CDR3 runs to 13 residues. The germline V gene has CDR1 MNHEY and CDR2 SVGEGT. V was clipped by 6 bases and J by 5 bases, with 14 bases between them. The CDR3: CASSVRAINEQYF. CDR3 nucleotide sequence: TGTGCCAGCAGCGTCCGGGCCATCAACGAGCAGTACTTC.

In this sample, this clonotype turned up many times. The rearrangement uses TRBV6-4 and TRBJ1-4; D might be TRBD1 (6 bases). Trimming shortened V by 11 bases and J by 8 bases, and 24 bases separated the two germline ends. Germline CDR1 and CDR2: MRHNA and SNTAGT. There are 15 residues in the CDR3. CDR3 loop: CAGGRDKNYEEKLFF. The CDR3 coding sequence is TGTGCCGGGGGCCGCGACAAAAACTATGAGGAAAAACTGTTTTTT.

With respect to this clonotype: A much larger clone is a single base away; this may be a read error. The CDR3 DNA reads TGTGACAGCAGTTACGGAGTCGGGGAGCTGTTTTTT. Protein: CDSSYGVGELFF. This chain uses TRBV6-5 with TRBJ2-2, with unresolved D. This CDR3 spans 12 amino acids. Looked up from germline, CDR1 is MNHEY and CDR2 is SVGAGI.

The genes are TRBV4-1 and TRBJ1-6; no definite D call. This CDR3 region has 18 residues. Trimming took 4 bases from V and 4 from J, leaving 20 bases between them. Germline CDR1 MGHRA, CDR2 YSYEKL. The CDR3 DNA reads TGCGCCAGCAGCCGAACCCGGGTCCCCGGGAGGTATAATTCACCCCTCCACTTT. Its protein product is CASSRTRVPGRYNSPLHF.

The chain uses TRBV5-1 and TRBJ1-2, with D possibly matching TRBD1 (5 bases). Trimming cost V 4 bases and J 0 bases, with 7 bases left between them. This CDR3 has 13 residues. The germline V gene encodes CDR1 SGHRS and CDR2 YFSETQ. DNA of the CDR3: TGCGCCAGCAGCGGGGCCTCTAACTATGGCTACACCTTC. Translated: CASSGASNYGYTF. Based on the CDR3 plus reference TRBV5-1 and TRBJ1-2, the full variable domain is KAGVTQTPRYLIKTRGQQVTLSCSPISGHRSVSWYQQTPGQGLQFLFEYFSETQRNKGNFPGRFSGRQFSNSRSEMNVSTLELGDSALYLCASSGASNYGYTFGSGTRLTVV.

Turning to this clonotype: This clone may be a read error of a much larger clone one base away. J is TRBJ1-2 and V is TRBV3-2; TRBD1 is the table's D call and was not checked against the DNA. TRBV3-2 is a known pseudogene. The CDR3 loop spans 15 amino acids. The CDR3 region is CATRYGGNDRYGYTF. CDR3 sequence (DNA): TGTGCCACCAGGTACGGGGGAAACGACCGATATGGCTACACCTTC.

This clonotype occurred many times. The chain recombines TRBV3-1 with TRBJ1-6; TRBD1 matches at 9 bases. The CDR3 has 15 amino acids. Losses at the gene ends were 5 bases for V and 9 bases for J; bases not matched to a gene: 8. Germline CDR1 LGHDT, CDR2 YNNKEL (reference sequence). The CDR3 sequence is CASSKPGDRVSPLHF. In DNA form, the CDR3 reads TGTGCCAGCAGCAAACCCGGGGACAGGGTTTCACCCCTCCACTTT.